The 21 T cell receptor beta chains below were found in one sample sequenced in a study of monozygotic twins with inflammatory bowel disease. For each CDR3 protein, TCRdb gives one entry from its re-call of the 5' RACE reads, without DNA. The repertoire table contains about 450,000 distinct CDR3 sequences. The specimen was blood. All receptors derive from a human donor with ulcerative colitis or Crohn's disease, or a healthy co-twin of an affected twin (not recorded which).

The chain couples TRBV7-2 to TRBJ1-2; TCRdb picks TRBD1, but there is no DNA to check that call. The CDR3 is 14 residues long. Germline V CDR1 and CDR2: SGHTA, FQGNSA. CDR3: CASSVDRRRDGYTF.

The rearrangement joins TRBV6-2 or TRBV6-3 to TRBJ1-1. Germline assignment: CDR1 MNHEY and CDR2 SVGEGT. The CDR3 totals 14 residues. The CDR3 region is CASSHPEGSTEAFF.

The chain combines TRBV7-2 with TRBJ2-3; TCRdb selects TRBD2, and the lack of DNA leaves this call unchecked. Looked up from germline, CDR1 is SGHTA and CDR2 is FQGNSA. The CDR3 extends over 16 amino acids. The CDR3 loop reads CASSLGSSGGQDTQYF.

V is TRBV5-1 and J is TRBJ1-4; there is no DNA to check the TCRdb D call of TRBD1. From germline, CDR1 is SGHRS and CDR2 YFSETQ. This CDR3 is built from 16 residues. Here the CDR3 reads CVSSPGTGGENEKLFF.

The J gene is TRBJ1-3, the V gene TRBV28. Germline CDR1 reads MDHEN; CDR2 reads SYDVKM. This CDR3 comprises 15 residues. The CDR3 sequence: CASSLGDNSGNTIYF.

V gene TRBV11-1 combines with J gene TRBJ2-1; TCRdb's D call of TRBD2 is untestable without DNA. Germline V gene sequence: CDR1 SGHAT, CDR2 FQDESV (reference sequence). The CDR3 loop spans 18 amino acids. CDR3 protein: CASSRGTSGRRPGNEQFF.

The chain links TRBV19 to TRBJ2-3; the TRBD1 assignment by TCRdb is unverifiable without DNA. Germline V CDR1 and CDR2: LNHDA, SQIVND (reference sequence). There are 16 residues in the CDR3. The CDR3 loop reads CASSHLDRGHEDTQYF.

The J gene is TRBJ2-3, the V gene TRBV4-1; TCRdb's assignment of TRBD1 cannot be checked, as there is no DNA. Per the germline V gene, CDR1 is MGHRA and CDR2 is YSYEKL. CDR3 size: 20 residues. Here the CDR3 reads CASSPSPQGALLPSTDTQYF.

The J gene is TRBJ1-2, the V gene TRBV6-1; TCRdb's D gene call, TRBD1, goes unchecked for lack of DNA. This CDR3 contains 14 residues. Per the germline V gene, CDR1 is MNHNS and CDR2 is SASEGT. The CDR3 sequence is CASSSRDRTDGYTF.

The chain employs TRBV20-1 and TRBJ1-1. This CDR3 is built from 12 residues. Germline V gives CDR1 DFQATT, CDR2 SNEGSKA (reference sequence). CDR3 sequence: CSAERGVAEAFF.

This chain joins TRBV5-1 and TRBJ2-1. From germline, CDR1 is SGHRS and CDR2 YFSETQ. This CDR3 is 13 amino acids long. The CDR3 protein is CASSSVGMDDQFF.

The chain links TRBV11-2 to TRBJ1-3; TCRdb proposes TRBD1, but this gene call is untestable without DNA. This CDR3 comprises 14 residues. CDR1 and CDR2 (germline): SGHAT, FQNNGV. The CDR3 loop is CASSAGQIINTIYF.

The chain has TRBV15 and TRBJ1-5. The CDR3 contains 14 residues. The germline CDR1 and CDR2 sequences are LNHNV and YYDKDF (reference sequence). The CDR3 here is CATSTWKGSQPQHF.

The CDR3 is CSVQRGGRETQYF. V gene TRBV29-1 combines with J gene TRBJ2-5; checking the TCRdb D call of TRBD1 is not possible without DNA. Germline V gene sequence: CDR1 SQVTM, CDR2 ANQGSEA. This CDR3 comprises 13 residues.

The rearrangement uses TRBV18 and TRBJ2-7; TCRdb reports TRBD1, a call that lacks DNA to check it against. CDR3 length equals 14 residues. CDR1 KGHSH and CDR2 LQKENI come from the germline V gene. This CDR3 reads CASSGGQETYEQYF.

This sequence joins TRBV18 and TRBJ1-1. The CDR3 loop spans 14 amino acids. The germline gives CDR1 KGHSH, CDR2 LQKENI. The chain's CDR3 is CASSLAVSDTEAFF.

CDR3 protein: CASSLQDSTWETQYF. The rearrangement links TRBV5-1 to TRBJ2-5; TCRdb gives TRBD1 as the D gene, but with no DNA this cannot be confirmed. This CDR3 has 15 amino acids. Germline-derived CDR1 and CDR2 are SGHRS and YFSETQ.

The V and J genes are TRBV23-1 and TRBJ2-3. TRBV23-1 is an ORF, and what it does is uncertain. This CDR3 has 17 amino acids. CDR3: CASSQAPRENTTDTQYF.

The genes are TRBV13 and TRBJ2-1; TCRdb's D call of TRBD1 is untestable without DNA. CDR3 length: 16 residues. The germline CDR1 and CDR2 sequences are PRHDT and FYEKMQ (reference sequence). The CDR3 loop reads CASSPPRGGPPNEQFF. The full variable domain, rest sourced from reference TRBV13 and TRBJ2-1, is AAGVIQSPRHLIKEKRETATLKCYPIPRHDTVYWYQQGPGQDPQFLISFYEKMQSDKGSIPDRFSAQQFSDYHSELNMSSLELGDSALYFCASSPPRGGPPNEQFFGPGTRLTVL.

This chain joins TRBV6-5 and TRBJ1-6; the D call from TCRdb, TRBD1, cannot be confirmed without DNA. Germline loops: CDR1 MNHEY, CDR2 SVGAGI. CDR3 size: 16 residues. CDR3 loop: CASSYLTGGADSPLHF.

CDR3 region: CASSLWGASYEQYF. This chain connects TRBV5-1 to TRBJ2-7; TCRdb's D call, TRBD1, is unchecked because there is no DNA. The CDR3 is made up of 14 amino acids. The germline CDR1 and CDR2 sequences are SGHRS and YFSETQ. The full variable domain, completed using reference TRBV5-1 and TRBJ2-7, is KAGVTQTPRYLIKTRGQQVTLSCSPISGHRSVSWYQQTPGQGLQFLFEYFSETQRNKGNFPGRFSGRQFSNSRSEMNVSTLELGDSALYLCASSLWGASYEQYFGPGTRLTVT.